The text below deals with one T cell receptor (beta chain). Many counts were recorded for this clonotype. Which antigen it targets is not known. Base qualities are not provided; no much larger clone lies one nucleotide away. Donors were roughly 40 systemically healthy Caucasian individuals from Russia aged roughly 6 to 90 years. Each donor gave 8 to 10 milliliters of peripheral blood, collected into EDTA-treated Vacutainer tubes. Ficoll-Paque density-gradient centrifugation was used to isolate PBMCs, with at least 7 million obtained per sample. Total RNA, at least 5.5 micrograms per sample, was extracted from PBMCs with Trizol reagent. For every donor, flow cytometry on a PBMC aliquot measured the percentage of naive CD45RAhigh/CD27high T cells. This specimen comes from a study of blood T cells in healthy people across ages (dated by TCRdb to 2014 to 2015). For context, the study as a whole: In model experiments, template switching captured roughly one uniquely barcoded TCR beta cDNA molecule for every two T cells. Two additional independent replicas of 1 million unique cDNA reads from the same blood draw were analyzed for two donors (one aged 18 to 29 and one aged 80 or older). Four age groups were formed from the donors: young (average approximately 15 years), middle-aged (around 40), aged (more than 55) and long-lived (about 80). Using deep sequencing normalized with unique cDNA molecular identifiers, the study measured how TCR beta repertoire diversity changes with age. Donors of different ages were randomly distributed across sequencing lanes to avoid experimental bias.

The library was made by 5' RACE. The sequencing machine was an Illumina HiSeq 2500. The second PCR ran for roughly 7 to 11 cycles and used a J-beta primer mix along with a sample-barcoded 5' primer. Each TCR beta cDNA molecule received a unique molecular identifier from a template-switch 5' adaptor carrying 12 random nucleotides. Each sample yielded at least 2.5 million CDR3-containing paired-end reads. All of the RNA was converted into first-strand cDNA using the Mint cDNA synthesis kit, with a TRBC-specific oligonucleotide serving as the primer. All cDNA was treated with uracil-DNA glycosylase and then went through a first 18-cycle PCR with the universal primers M1SS and BC2_uni_R. For the original study's pipeline: Each sample was normalized by randomly selecting 1 million high-quality reads, each carrying a distinct molecular identifier. Instead of being binned into consensus sequences, reads with shared molecular identifiers were discarded. MiTCR, with a Q25 quality threshold and the strictest error-elimination algorithm, was used for CDR3 identification, clonotype clustering and error correction. Lower-bound total TCR beta diversity was estimated with a nonparametric unseen species model using Euler transformation. TCRdb handled the public reads itself, with Q25 trimming in fastp and clone calling in MiXCR, and kept productive beta chains. Each entry is one CDR3 protein sequence, shown with its most common DNA and genes. None of the V and J calls come from the authors' own analysis; TCRdb made them. The sample table shows 630,000 or so distinct CDR3 sequences, and about a third are seen once. Jointly, the top ten make up roughly 15% of the sample.

CDR1 and CDR2 were assigned from the germline V gene (reference sequence) as DFQATT and SNEGSKA. The V and J ends are trimmed by 3 bases and 3 bases, leaving 19 bases between them. The CDR3 goes from the cysteine to the phenylalanine over 16 residues. Only the CDR3 DNA stays, 48 bases, in frame from base 1. The full study reports these points: There was a strong correlation between observed TCR beta diversity and the percentage of naive T cells measured by flow cytometry. As age increased, observed TCR beta diversity per million T cells dropped in a roughly linear way, and a significant reduction was already evident by age roughly 40. Because donor CMV infection status was unknown, age-related changes in expanded clonotypes were potentially confounded. Estimates of total diversity from one million sequenced T cells were regarded as lower bounds and underestimates. Conclusive comparison of naive and antigen-experienced compartments was prevented by the profiling of bulk unsorted PBMCs. Compared with the aged group, more naive CD4+ T cells, fewer expanded clones and increased TCR diversity were shown by the long-lived group, suggesting age selection.

The rearrangement joined TRBV20-1 to TRBJ2-3; the D call is tentative, TRBD1 or TRBD2, as each matches 7 bases. This TCR derives from a woman aged 80 or older in good health. Donor details come from another sample of the same person, matched by shared clones. Material for sequencing was blood. The nucleotide sequence is given as TGCAGTGCTAGCAGGGGGGGGGCCCTACTGACAGATACGCAGTATTTT. Protein translation: CSASRGGALLTDTQYF.